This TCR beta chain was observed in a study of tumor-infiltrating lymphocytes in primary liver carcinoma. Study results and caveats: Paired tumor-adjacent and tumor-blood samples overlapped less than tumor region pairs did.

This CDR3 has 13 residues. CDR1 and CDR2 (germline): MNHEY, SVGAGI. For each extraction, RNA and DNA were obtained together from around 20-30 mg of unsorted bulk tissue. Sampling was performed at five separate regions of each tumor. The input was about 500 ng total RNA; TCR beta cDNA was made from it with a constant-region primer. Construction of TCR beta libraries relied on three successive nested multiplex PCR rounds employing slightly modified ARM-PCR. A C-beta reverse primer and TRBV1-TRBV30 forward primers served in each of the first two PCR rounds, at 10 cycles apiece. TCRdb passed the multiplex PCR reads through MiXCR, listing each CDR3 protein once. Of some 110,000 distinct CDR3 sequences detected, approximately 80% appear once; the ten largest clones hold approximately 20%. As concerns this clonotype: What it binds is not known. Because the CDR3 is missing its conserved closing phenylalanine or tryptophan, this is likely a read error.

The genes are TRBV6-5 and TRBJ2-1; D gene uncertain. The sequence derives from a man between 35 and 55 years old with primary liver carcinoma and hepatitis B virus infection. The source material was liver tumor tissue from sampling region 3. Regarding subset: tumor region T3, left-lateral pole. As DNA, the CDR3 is TGTGCCAGCAGTTCCGGCCCTTATAATGTGCAGTTCTAC. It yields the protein CASSSGPYNVQFY.